Listed below are T cell receptor beta chains from one sample, sequenced in a study of T-cell memory formation after mild COVID-19. TCRdb reprocessed the 5' RACE reads with MiXCR, giving one entry per CDR3 protein. The repertoire includes 400,000 or so distinct CDR3 sequences, approximately 20% of them detected once, and roughly 8.4% sits in the top ten. The sequenced material came from PBMCs or a T cell subset sorted from them (not recorded which). The receptors come from an adult woman who had mild COVID-19 (a few samples of this study predate the infection). Cell type and time point are not known. The CDR3 runs from the conserved cysteine through the conserved F or W. The D gene is left open where the match is weak. Clone size appears in some rows only: once, few, many, or a class for an expanded clone.

j_gene	d_gene	v_gene	abundance	CDR3aa	CDR3nt
TRBJ2-1	-	TRBV7-6	once	CASNNRDAVSEQFF	TGTGCCAGCAACAACAGGGACGCGGTGAGTGAGCAGTTCTTC
TRBJ2-4	-	TRBV6-2/TRBV6-3	many	CASSYSDLNIQYF	TGTGCCAGCAGTTACTCGGACCTAAACATTCAGTACTTC
TRBJ1-1	TRBD1	TRBV7-9	few	CASSPRGTGLTRNTEAFF	TGTGCCAGCAGCCCAAGGGGGACAGGACTAACGAGGAACACTGAAGCTTTCTTT
TRBJ2-1	-	TRBV30	few	CAWTRGGVYNEQFF	TGTGCCTGGACTCGGGGCGGGGTCTACAATGAGCAGTTCTTC
TRBJ2-2	-	TRBV29-1	few	CSVGFAGELFF	TGCAGCGTTGGGTTTGCCGGGGAGCTGTTTTTT
TRBJ2-1	TRBD1	TRBV7-2	-	CASSLSRWTGRYNEQFF	TGTGCCAGCAGCTTATCCCGATGGACAGGGCGGTACAATGAGCAGTTCTTC
TRBJ2-7	-	TRBV9	-	CASSFIGSGEQYF	TGTGCCAGCAGCTTTATCGGGAGTGGGGAGCAGTACTTC
TRBJ2-5	-	TRBV24-1	few	CATSEPGRGETQYF	TGTGCCACCAGTGAGCCGGGACGTGGAGAGACCCAGTACTTC
TRBJ2-5	-	TRBV29-1	few	CSVRRDGGETQYF	TGCAGCGTTAGAAGGGACGGAGGAGAGACCCAGTACTTC
TRBJ1-2	-	TRBV3-1	-	CASSQGYRVSSYGYTF	TGTGCCAGCAGCCAAGGTTACAGGGTTAGTAGCTATGGCTACACCTTC
TRBJ1-3	-	TRBV7-9	few	CASSQRGPSGNTIYF	TGTGCCAGCAGCCAGAGGGGTCCCTCTGGAAACACCATATATTTT
TRBJ2-1	-	TRBV20-1	-	CSARFPSPAYNEQFF	TGCAGTGCTAGATTTCCTAGCCCAGCCTACAATGAGCAGTTCTTC
TRBJ2-7	TRBD2	TRBV29-1	many	CSVELAGGPYEQYF	TGCAGCGTTGAACTAGCGGGAGGGCCCTACGAGCAGTACTTC
TRBJ1-5	TRBD1	TRBV2	few	CASSLPTGEVGQPQHF	TGTGCCAGCAGTCTCCCGACAGGGGAGGTTGGTCAGCCCCAGCATTTT
TRBJ2-3	-	TRBV5-1	few	CASSPYDRSTDTQYF	TGCGCCAGCAGCCCTTATGACAGGAGCACAGATACGCAGTATTTT
TRBJ1-1	-	TRBV29-1	-	CSVRGQNTEAFF	TGCAGCGTCAGGGGACAGAACACTGAAGCTTTCTTT
TRBJ1-1	-	TRBV20-1	-	CSARDPGAGSPEAFF	TGCAGTGCTAGAGATCCTGGGGCCGGGTCCCCTGAAGCTTTCTTT
TRBJ2-3	TRBD2	TRBV7-8	few	CASSFRLAGDKADTQYF	TGTGCCAGCAGCTTTCGACTAGCGGGAGACAAGGCAGATACGCAGTATTTT
TRBJ2-2	TRBD2	TRBV7-2	few	CASYIGGGTGELFF	TGTGCCAGTTATATAGGCGGGGGTACCGGGGAGCTGTTTTTT
TRBJ1-1	-	TRBV6-5	-	CASSYIQPVTEAFF	TGTGCCAGCAGTTACATCCAGCCGGTCACTGAAGCTTTCTTT
TRBJ2-7	-	TRBV12-3/TRBV12-4	-	CASSFYGRSSYEQYF	TGTGCCAGCAGTTTCTACGGAAGGAGCTCCTACGAGCAGTACTTC
TRBJ2-3	TRBD2	TRBV6-1	few	CASSYGGGAQYF	TGTGCCAGCAGCTACGGCGGGGGAGCGCAGTATTTT
TRBJ2-7	-	TRBV6-5	many	CASSYSSLSSYEQYF	TGTGCCAGCAGTTACTCAAGCTTGAGCTCCTACGAGCAGTACTTC
TRBJ1-2	TRBD1	TRBV4-1	few	CASRQTGRWGYTF	TGCGCCAGCAGGCAGACAGGGAGATGGGGCTACACCTTC
TRBJ2-7	-	TRBV24-1	few	CATSDTPPYEQYF	TGTGCCACCAGTGACACACCACCCTACGAGCAGTACTTC
TRBJ1-5	-	TRBV4-1	-	CASSQDGQILRPQHF	TGCGCCAGCAGCCAAGATGGGCAGATCCTTCGGCCCCAGCATTTT